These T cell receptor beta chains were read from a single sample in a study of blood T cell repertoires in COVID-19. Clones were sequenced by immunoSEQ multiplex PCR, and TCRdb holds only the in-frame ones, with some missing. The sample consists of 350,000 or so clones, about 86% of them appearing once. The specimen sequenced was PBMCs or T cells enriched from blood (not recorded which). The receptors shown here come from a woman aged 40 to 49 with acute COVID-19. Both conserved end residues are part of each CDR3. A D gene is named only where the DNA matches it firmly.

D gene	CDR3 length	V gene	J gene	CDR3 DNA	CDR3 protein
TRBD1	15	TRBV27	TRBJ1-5	TGTGCCAGCAGTAAAACAGGGGGTAGCAATCAGCCCCAGCATTTT	CASSKTGGSNQPQHF
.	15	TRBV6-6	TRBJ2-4	TGTGCCAGCAGTTACTCGGGGGGGCTTGGAAACATTCAGTACTTC	CASSYSGGLGNIQYF
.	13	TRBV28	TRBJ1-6	TGTGCCACCTTAAGGACATTTAATTCACCCCTCCACTTT	CATLRTFNSPLHF
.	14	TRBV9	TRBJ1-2	TGTGCCAGCAGCGTAGATGGCCGCTACTATGGCTACACCTTC	CASSVDGRYYGYTF
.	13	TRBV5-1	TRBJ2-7	TGCGCCAGCAGCTTGGTGACTGGGTACGAGCAGTACTTC	CASSLVTGYEQYF
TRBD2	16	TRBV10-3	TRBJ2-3	TGTGCCATCAGCGCCGGGACTAGCGGAACCTCAGATACGCAGTATTTT	CAISAGTSGTSDTQYF
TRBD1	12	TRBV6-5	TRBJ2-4	TGTGCCAGCGGCACAGGGGGGAACATTCAGTACTTC	CASGTGGNIQYF
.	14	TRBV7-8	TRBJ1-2	TGTGCCAGCAGCTCGGACACTAAGAACTATGGCTACACCTTC	CASSSDTKNYGYTF
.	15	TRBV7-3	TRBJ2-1	TGTGCCAGCAGCTTAAGCCAGGGCACCTACAATGAGCAGTTCTTC	CASSLSQGTYNEQFF
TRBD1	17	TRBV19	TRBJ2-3	TGTGCCAGTAGTATTGTAGGGGACAGGGGGTTACCAGATACGCAGTATTTT	CASSIVGDRGLPDTQYF